The 15 T cell receptor beta chains presented below share a single source sample, sequenced in a study of T cell clonality in common variable immunodeficiency. Using immunoSEQ multiplex PCR, the repertoire was profiled, and TCRdb retains in-frame clones only, with some absent. Singletons are absent from the sample, which has 40,000 to 45,000 clones. The material sequenced was peripheral blood mononuclear cells. The receptors were gathered from a person aged 18-69 years in good health.

This clone was seen ten or more times. Sequencing ends 3 residues short of the CDR3 end; the germline J gene provides the rest. The rearrangement links TRBV2 to TRBJ1-4, with D maybe TRBD1 (5 bases). Germline-derived CDR1 and CDR2 are SNHLY and FYNNEI. V was trimmed by 6 bases and J by 8 bases, leaving 13 bases between them. This CDR3 region has 13 residues. CDR3 bases read: TGTGCCAGCAGGGCGGAATCAGGGGAAAAA. Protein product: CASRAESGEK. The entire CDR3 sequence reads CASRAESGEKLFF.

This clone was seen ten or more times. Read coverage stops 3 residues before the CDR3 terminus; the germline J gene supplies the remainder. The rearrangement joins TRBV14 to TRBJ2-5; D tentatively reads TRBD1 or TRBD2 (6 bases each). The length of the CDR3 is 14 residues. Trimming shortened V by 2 bases and J by 4 bases, and 11 bases separated the two germline ends. CDR1 and CDR2 (germline): SGHDN, FVKESK. CDR3 bases read: TGTGCCAGCAGCCAATACGGAGGGGGAGAGACC. It is translated as CASSQYGGGET. The whole CDR3 sequence is CASSQYGGGETQYF.

Ten or more counts support this clone. The sequenced fragment ends 3 residues before the CDR3 boundary, so the rest is inferred from the germline J gene. This sequence joins TRBV9 and TRBJ2-1, with 12 positions matching TRBD2. The V gene end was trimmed by 4 bases and the J gene end by 8 bases; junction bases not matched to a gene: 7. The germline V gene encodes CDR1 SGDLS and CDR2 YYNGEE. The CDR3 is 15 amino acids. The CDR3 bases that were read are TGTGCCAGCAGCAAGCGGACTAGCGGGATAGATGAG. It encodes CASSKRTSGIDE. In full, the CDR3 reads CASSKRTSGIDEQFF.

At least ten counts were recorded for this clone. The CDR3 end falls 3 residues outside the read, so it is completed with the germline J gene. This chain connects TRBV20-1 to TRBJ2-4; the match to TRBD1 covers 11 bases. V lost 3 bases, J lost 3 bases, and 7 bases stayed unmatched. The CDR3 contains 16 residues. From germline, CDR1 is DFQATT and CDR2 SNEGSKA (reference sequence). CDR3: CSARDRDRGVKNIQYF. The part of the CDR3 DNA that was read is TGCAGTGCTAGGGACCGGGACAGGGGGGTCAAAAACATT.

In this sample, this clone turned up many times. The CDR3 end is not reached by the read, which stops 3 residues before it; the germline J gene fills it in. The chain employs TRBV13 and TRBJ2-1; D possibly corresponds to TRBD2 (5 bases). This CDR3 is 16 amino acids long. Germline V gene data show CDR1 as PRHDT and CDR2 as FYEKMQ (reference sequence). V was pared by 5 bases and J by 0 bases, with 14 bases between. CDR3 bases read: TGTGCCAGCAGCCCCAGGACTGCGAGCTCCTACAATGAG. Its translation is CASSPRTASSYNE. The full-length CDR3 reads as CASSPRTASSYNEQFF.

In this sample, this clone turned up many times. The CDR3 end falls 3 residues outside the read, so it is completed with the germline J gene. The rearrangement uses TRBV7-8 and TRBJ1-2; 8 nucleotides align to TRBD1. The CDR3 is 13 residues long. CDR1 and CDR2 (germline): SGHVS, FQNEAQ. The J segment lost 6 bases and the V segment lost 3 bases, leaving 3 bases of the junction unmatched. The CDR3 sequence is CASSLDRENGYTF. The DNA read from the CDR3 is TGTGCCAGCAGCTTGGACAGGGAAAATGGC.

This clone was observed many times. The read ends 3 residues early relative to the CDR3; the germline J gene fills the gap. This rearrangement joins TRBV20-1 to TRBJ2-2; D gene unclear. Germline V CDR1 and CDR2: DFQATT, SNEGSKA (reference sequence). There are 16 residues in the CDR3. V lost 0 bases and J lost 4, with 15 bases in between. The part of the CDR3 DNA that was read is TGCAGTGCTAGAGATGGGCGACGAAAAGCCACCGGGGAG. The encoded protein is CSARDGRRKATGE. The full-length CDR3 reads as CSARDGRRKATGELFF.

This clone was detected ten times or more. The observed sequence ends 3 residues before the CDR3 terminus, with the missing tail filled in from the germline J gene. The gene calls are TRBV19 and TRBJ1-5; TRBD1 matches at 12 bases. The ends lost 3 bases at V and 7 bases at J; junction bases unmatched: 10. Germline assignment: CDR1 LNHDA and CDR2 SQIVND (reference sequence). The length of the CDR3 is 17 residues. The CDR3 DNA, read in part, is TGTGCCAGTAGTATGGGGGGGACAGGGGGCGCGTGGCAGCCC. It encodes CASSMGGTGGAWQP. The entire CDR3 reads CASSMGGTGGAWQPQHF.

This clone was observed at least ten times. Read coverage stops 3 residues before the CDR3 terminus; the germline J gene supplies the remainder. J is TRBJ1-2 and V is TRBV7-3; 8 bases map to TRBD1. The V gene's germline CDR1 is SGHTA and CDR2 FQGTGA. J lost 7 bases, V lost 1 base, and 8 bases had no gene match. This CDR3 spans 15 amino acids. Incomplete CDR3 DNA: TGTGCCAGCAGCTTAAGGCCCGACAGGGGAGGTGGC. Protein sequence: CASSLRPDRGGG. The complete CDR3 protein is CASSLRPDRGGGYTF.

This clone was seen ten or more times. Read sequence stops 3 residues before the CDR3 end, and the germline J gene provides the missing end. The V call is TRBV7-9, the J call TRBJ1-5; maybe TRBD1 (5 bases). Germline V gene data show CDR1 as SEHNR and CDR2 as FQNEAQ (reference sequence). Trimming pared 5 bases from V and 4 bases from J, leaving 12 bases between. This CDR3 has 14 residues. This CDR3 reads CASSGGGMNQPQHF. The part of the CDR3 DNA that was read is TGTGCCAGCAGCGGTGGGGGGATGAATCAGCCC.

This clone was observed at least ten times. The read comes to an end 3 residues before the CDR3 does, leaving the germline J gene to fill in the end. The chain joins TRBV6-1 to TRBJ1-4; no definite D call. The germline gives CDR1 MNHNS, CDR2 SASEGT. The CDR3 covers 13 residues. V was trimmed by 4 bases and J by 8 bases, leaving 11 bases between them. CDR3 DNA (partial): TGTGCCAGCAGTGGCGGTTATCGGGAAAAA. It translates to CASSGGYREK. The full CDR3 sequence reads CASSGGYREKLFF.

This clone has ten or more counts. The CDR3 end lies 3 residues beyond the end of the read and is filled in from the germline J gene. This chain links TRBV6-2 or TRBV6-3 with TRBJ1-6; no clear D gene. The V end was cut by 0 bases, the J end by 2 bases, with 8 bases between. The CDR3 covers 16 residues. Per germline, CDR1 MNHEY and CDR2 SVGEGT. CDR3 DNA, as far as it was read: TGTGCCAGCAGTTACTCGACCAGGCCCTATAATTCACCC. Its protein product is CASSYSTRPYNSP. The complete CDR3 sequence is CASSYSTRPYNSPLHF.

This clone showed up many times. Sequencing ends 3 residues short of the CDR3 end; the germline J gene provides the rest. The chain uses TRBV7-9 and TRBJ1-2; D remains unclear. The CDR3 is 13 amino acids. V shed 1 base and J shed 6 bases, with 9 bases lying between them. The germline V gene has CDR1 SEHNR and CDR2 FQNEAQ (reference sequence). The chain's CDR3 is CASSLEVRNGYTF. The part of the CDR3 DNA that was read is TGTGCCAGCAGCTTAGAGGTCCGTAATGGC.

The table lists this clone with many counts. The read ends 3 residues early relative to the CDR3; the germline J gene fills the gap. V is TRBV4-2 and J is TRBJ1-2; D ambiguous. This CDR3 has 15 residues. Germline loops: CDR1 LGHNA, CDR2 YNFKEQ. V was clipped by 4 bases and J by 5 bases, with 17 bases between them. The CDR3 DNA, read in part, is TGTGCCAGCAGCCCTAGCGAAGTCGCTCTGTATGGC. This gives the protein CASSPSEVALYG. The entire CDR3 reads CASSPSEVALYGYTF.

This clone was seen ten or more times. The CDR3 extends 3 residues past the end of the read, so its final part is completed from the germline J gene. V usage is TRBV19 and J usage is TRBJ1-6; no definite D call. CDR1 is LNHDA and CDR2 is SQIVND in the germline V gene (reference sequence). This CDR3 spans 17 amino acids. With 1 base removed from V and 6 bases from J, the gap between germline ends came to 16 bases. CDR3 bases read: TGTGCCAGTAGTATAGGCCGCGGGAGGGAACCTAATTCACCC. This encodes CASSIGRGREPNSP. Given in full, the CDR3 is CASSIGRGREPNSPLHF.